These 23 T cell receptor beta chains were sequenced from one sample in a study of regulatory T cells in long-lasting Graves disease. The time point here: persistent/refractory GD, antithyroid drugs over 5 years with positive TRAb. PBMC-derived RNA was used for the TCR library. Researchers made TCR beta libraries by using iRepertoire HTBI primers and running Arm-PCR on CDR3 regions. TCRdb re-called the multiplex PCR reads through MiXCR, storing one row per CDR3 protein. The sample shows a few hundred thousand distinct CDR3 sequences, around 24% of them seen only once. Sequences were derived from peripheral blood mononuclear cells (PBMCs), sampled when the disease was refractory, from a patient treated with antithyroid drugs. The receptors originated from a female donor with Graves disease.

The chain carries TRBV19 and TRBJ1-6; D gene unclear. Germline CDR1 is LNHDA and CDR2 is SQIVND (reference sequence). This CDR3 comprises 11 residues. V was pared by 10 bases and J by 9 bases, with 10 bases between. CDR3 region: CAIEGSSPLHF. DNA of the CDR3: TGTGCCATCGAGGGTTCTTCACCCCTCCACTTT.

The CDR3: CASSREHEQYF. The CDR3 DNA reads TGTGCCAGCAGCCGAGAGCACGAGCAGTACTTC. This rearrangement joins TRBV25-1 to TRBJ2-7; no firm D call. Trimming took off 6 bases at V and 5 bases at J, with 8 bases between the two ends. The CDR3 consists of 11 residues. Germline V gene data show CDR1 as MGHDK and CDR2 as SYGVNS.

There are a few counts of this clonotype. The rearrangement uses TRBV3-1 and TRBJ2-2; 8 nucleotides line up with TRBD2. CDR3 length: 17 residues. Per germline, CDR1 LGHDT and CDR2 YNNKEL (reference sequence). V was pared by 5 bases and J by 3 bases, with 11 bases of the junction left unmatched. This chain's CDR3 is CASSGLTSASDTGELFF. CDR3 coding DNA: TGTGCCAGCAGCGGTTTGACTAGCGCCTCGGACACCGGGGAGCTGTTTTTT.

The gene calls are TRBV6-9 and TRBJ2-2; no firm D call. The CDR3 totals 16 residues. CDR1 MNHGY and CDR2 SVAAGI come from the germline V gene. With 3 bases removed from V and 0 bases from J, the gap between germline ends came to 11 bases. DNA for the CDR3: TGTGCCAGCAGTTACTCTTCGGTGGCGAACACCGGGGAGCTGTTTTTT. The encoded protein is CASSYSSVANTGELFF.

A word on this clonotype: A much larger clone sits a single nucleotide away, making a read error possible. This sequence joins TRBV7-2 and TRBJ1-1; D remains ambiguous. This CDR3 region has 15 residues. Per germline, CDR1 SGHTA and CDR2 FQGNSA. The CDR3 bases are TGTGCCAGCAGCTTATACGGTCCGGAGAACACTGTAGCTTTCTTT. Its protein is CASSLYGPENTVAFF.

The chain employs TRBV5-6 and TRBJ2-2, with D possibly TRBD2 on 7 matching bases. Germline-derived CDR1 and CDR2 are SGHDT and YYEEEE. This CDR3 region has 15 residues. V lost 1 base to trimming and J lost 5 bases, with 12 bases between them. The CDR3 loop reads CASSLRGAPTGELFF. Here the CDR3 DNA reads TGTGCCAGCAGCTTGCGGGGGGCGCCTACCGGGGAGCTGTTTTTT.

This clonotype was recorded a few times. The J gene is TRBJ2-1, the V gene TRBV6-1; TRBD2 aligns across 9 bases. Germline lookup yields CDR1 MNHNS and CDR2 SASEGT. The length of the CDR3 is 14 residues. Unmatched junction bases numbered 5, after V lost 7 bases and J lost 4 bases. CDR3 DNA sequence: TGTGCCAGCAACGGAGCGGGAGGTTACAATGAGCAGTTCTTC. Encoded protein: CASNGAGGYNEQFF.

This clonotype was picked up a small number of times. V is TRBV29-1 and J is TRBJ1-1; no firm D call. Trimming left V 4 bases short and J 1 base short, with 16 bases between. The CDR3 extends over 15 amino acids. Germline V gives CDR1 SQVTM, CDR2 ANQGSEA. The CDR3 nucleotides are TGCAGCGTTGTCCTCATGAGGGCAGAGAACACTGAAGCTTTCTTT. This translates into CSVVLMRAENTEAFF.

The rearrangement links TRBV7-9 to TRBJ1-2; TRBD1 matches 9 bases. Germline-derived CDR1 and CDR2 are SEHNR and FQNEAQ (reference sequence). V was clipped by 4 bases and J by 0 bases; unmatched bases: 9. This CDR3 comprises 17 residues. CDR3 amino acids: CASSYPDRGSTNYGYTF. In nucleotides, the CDR3 is TGTGCCAGCAGCTACCCCGACAGGGGGTCTACTAACTATGGCTACACCTTC.

Comments on this clonotype: The DNA is omitted, as the CDR3 cannot be located on it reliably, and the CDR3 follows TCRdb's listing. This rearrangement joins TRBV2 to TRBJ2-5; the table calls TRBD2, which could not be checked here. The CDR3 extends over 15 residues, inclusive of both ends. Germline V gene sequence: CDR1 SNHLY, CDR2 FYNNEI. CDR3 residues: CASSTSGGPRETQYF.

The chain uses TRBV13 and TRBJ2-7; no firm D call. CDR1 is PRHDT, CDR2 FYEKMQ, per germline (reference sequence). Trimming removed 5 bases from V and 6 bases from J, with 11 bases in between. The CDR3 consists of 12 residues. The CDR3 is CASSLQHGEQYF. DNA of the CDR3: TGTGCCAGCAGCCTACAACACGGCGAGCAGTACTTC.

This chain connects TRBV28 to TRBJ1-2; maybe TRBD1 (5 bases). The CDR3 length is 13 residues. Trimming pared 6 bases from V and 6 bases from J, leaving 14 bases between. The germline V gene encodes CDR1 MDHEN and CDR2 SYDVKM. The CDR3 here is CASSRDRWNGYTF. Here the CDR3 DNA reads TGTGCCAGCAGCCGGGACCGTTGGAATGGCTACACCTTC.

This clonotype came up many times. The J gene is TRBJ1-1, the V gene TRBV12-3 or TRBV12-4; tentative D call: TRBD1 (5 bases). With 5 bases removed from V and 1 base from J, the gap between germline ends came to 11 bases. The CDR3 is 14 residues long. The CDR3 DNA sequence: TGTGCCAGCAGTATCGGGACCAAGAACACTGAAGCTTTCTTT. Protein product: CASSIGTKNTEAFF.

The chain has TRBV19 and TRBJ1-1, with D possibly matching TRBD1 (6 bases). The ends were cut back, 8 bases at V and 6 bases at J, with 10 bases in the middle. The CDR3 totals 11 residues. Germline lookup yields CDR1 LNHDA and CDR2 SQIVND (reference sequence). The DNA of the CDR3 is TGTGCCAGTCACCAGGGGTCTGAAGCTTTCTTT. Its translation: CASHQGSEAFF.

CDR3 in DNA: TGTGCCATCCCTCTTAAGGGACGCGTTAATGAAAAACTGTTTTTT. This encodes CAIPLKGRVNEKLFF. This sequence joins TRBV10-3 and TRBJ1-4; D might be TRBD1 (5 bases). The V gene's germline CDR1 is ENHRY and CDR2 SYGVKD. This CDR3 is built from 15 residues. V gave up 8 bases and J gave up 4 bases, with 17 bases separating them.

The chain carries TRBV28 and TRBJ2-7, with 12 bases lining up with TRBD2. The CDR3 has 18 residues. CDR1 MDHEN and CDR2 SYDVKM come from the germline V gene. V shed 2 bases and J 0 bases; nucleotides not matched to a gene: 8. The CDR3 sequence is CASSLDSSGRGSSYEQYF. The CDR3 DNA sequence: TGTGCCAGCAGTTTAGATTCTAGCGGGAGGGGGAGCTCCTACGAGCAGTACTTC.

The chain recombines TRBV5-6 with TRBJ2-1; a weak D match, TRBD2 (5 bases). Germline lookup yields CDR1 SGHDT and CDR2 YYEEEE. The V gene lost 0 bases and the J gene lost 5 bases, with 6 bases spanning the gap. The CDR3 covers 13 residues. CDR3 protein: CASSLVGDNEQFF. CDR3 DNA sequence: TGTGCCAGCAGCTTGGTGGGAGACAATGAGCAGTTCTTC.

The CDR3 bases are TGTGCCAGTAGTCTACTACCGGGACAGGGATACAATGAGCAGTTCTTC. Its protein is CASSLLPGQGYNEQFF. The chain combines TRBV19 with TRBJ2-1; 9 nucleotides line up with TRBD1. The CDR3 is made up of 16 amino acids. V shed 5 bases and J 4 bases; nucleotides not matched to a gene: 9. Germline V gene data show CDR1 as LNHDA and CDR2 as SQIVND (reference sequence).

This clonotype was seen many times. The V gene is TRBV2, the J gene TRBJ1-1; D gene unclear. The CDR3 runs 15 residues. Germline V gene lookup returns CDR1 SNHLY and CDR2 FYNNEI. Between the trimmed V and J ends, which lost 3 bases and 0 bases, there was a span of 11 bases. CDR3 protein: CASSEGARVNTEAFF. The DNA of the CDR3 is TGTGCCAGCAGTGAGGGTGCGAGGGTGAACACTGAAGCTTTCTTT.

This chain connects TRBV19 to TRBJ1-5; 12 bases are shared with TRBD1. The CDR3 runs 16 residues. In germline, CDR1 is LNHDA, CDR2 SQIVND (reference sequence). V shed 4 bases and J 1 base; nucleotides not matched to a gene: 2. CDR3 amino acids: CASSTGQGASNQPQHF. The CDR3 bases are TGTGCCAGTAGTACGGGACAGGGGGCGAGCAATCAGCCCCAGCATTTT.

This clonotype was detected ten times or more. V and J are TRBV18 and TRBJ2-5; 7 nucleotides agree with TRBD1. Per the germline V gene, CDR1 is KGHSH and CDR2 is LQKENI. V gave up 5 bases and J gave up 3 bases; unmatched junction bases: 9. The CDR3 is 15 amino acids. The CDR3 coding sequence is TGTGCCAGCTCATCGGTGGGACAGCAGGAAGAGACCCAGTACTTC. Translation: CASSSVGQQEETQYF.

This clonotype was observed a few times. The chain links TRBV19 to TRBJ2-7, with a tentative D call TRBD1 (6 bases). The CDR3 sequence is 16 residues long. The V and J ends lost 1 base and 3 bases respectively, with 16 bases between them. Germline CDR1 and CDR2: LNHDA and SQIVND (reference sequence). CDR3 bases: TGTGCCAGTAGTATAGTAGGAACAGGGTACCACTACGAGCAGTACTTC. It translates to CASSIVGTGYHYEQYF. The full variable domain, completed using reference TRBV19 and TRBJ2-7, is DGGITQSPKYLFRKEGQNVTLSCEQNLNHDAMYWYRQDPGQGLRLIYYSQIVNDFQKGDIAEGYSVSREKKESFPLTVTSAQKNPTAFYLCASSIVGTGYHYEQYFGPGTRLTVT.

With respect to this clonotype: This could be a read error, since a much larger clone is one nucleotide away. V is TRBV24-1 and J is TRBJ2-1, with 7 bases matching TRBD2. In germline, CDR1 is KGHDR, CDR2 SFDVKD. CDR3 size: 16 residues. Losses at the gene ends were 6 bases for V and 7 bases for J; bases not matched to a gene: 14. The CDR3 DNA is TGTGCCACCAGTCCTGCCGGGACTGGCGGGAGTAATGAGCAGTTCTTC. The encoded protein is CATSPAGTGGSNEQFF.